This T cell receptor (beta chain) was sequenced during a study of OX40 agonist ivuxolimab in advanced cancers. In the study overall: Under the entry rules, prior anti-PD-1, anti-PD-L1 or anti-CTLA-4 therapy was allowed, and less than 50% had some. Study results and caveats: Relative to CD4+, CD8+ T cells held more expanded clones on average.

With respect to this clone: Its matching antigen is unknown.

Clones were read by immunoSEQ multiplex PCR, and TCRdb kept only the in-frame ones, dropping some. The table includes tens of thousands of clones, about 85% detected once. The specimen comprised CD4+ or CD8+ T cells sorted from blood, sampled in a trial of the OX40 agonist ivuxolimab. The TCR comes from an adult with an advanced solid tumor such as melanoma, head and neck, liver or kidney cancer.

CDR3 sequence reads: CASSQDPVGNYGYTF. CDR3 coding DNA: TGCGCCAGCAGCCAAGATCCTGTGGGGAACTATGGCTACACCTTC. The rearrangement links TRBV4-3 to TRBJ1-2; D not resolved. With 0 bases removed from V and 2 bases from J, the gap between germline ends came to 10 bases. The CDR3 is 15 amino acids. CDR1 LGHNA and CDR2 YSLEER come from the germline V gene.